The 15 T cell receptor beta chains below were found in one sample sequenced in a study of T cells in Graves' hyperthyroidism and ophthalmopathy. TCR beta CDR3 region amplification was performed from RNA transcripts. RT-PCR in the first round (using the HTBI primer set) targeted the TCR CDR3. TCRdb ran MiXCR on the multiplex PCR reads and lists one entry per CDR3 protein. This sample has a few hundred thousand distinct CDR3 sequences, with approximately 17% found just once. The material sequenced was blood. These TCRs come from a woman between 18 and 29 years old with Graves' ophthalmopathy.

This clonotype was picked up many times. This chain joins TRBV20-1 and TRBJ2-7, with 9 positions matching TRBD2. The junction had 5 bases not matched to a gene; V was cut back by 0 bases and J by 2 bases. Germline CDR1 DFQATT, CDR2 SNEGSKA (reference sequence). This CDR3 is 15 amino acids long. CDR3 sequence (DNA): TGCAGTGCTAGAGACTTCTCTAGCGGGGCCTACGAGCAGTACTTC. Translated, it gives CSARDFSSGAYEQYF.

This clonotype was picked up a small number of times. The junction departs from the called germline gene at one end, perhaps through a read error. The rearrangement uses TRBV5-5 and TRBJ2-1; D perhaps matches TRBD2 (6 bases). The CDR3 spans 16 residues. Germline V gene lookup returns CDR1 SGHKS and CDR2 YYEKEE (reference sequence). CDR3 coding DNA: TGTACCAGCAGCTGGCGGACTGGCGGGGCCGGCAATGAGCAGTTCTTC. It yields the protein CTSSWRTGGAGNEQFF.

This clonotype appeared many times. The J gene is TRBJ2-7, the V gene TRBV3-1, with D unresolved. Germline V gene sequence: CDR1 LGHDT, CDR2 YNNKEL (reference sequence). Trimming cost V 2 bases and J 0 bases, with 8 bases left between them. The length of the CDR3 is 14 residues. CDR3 protein: CASSQPGSSYEQYF. CDR3 DNA sequence: TGTGCCAGCAGCCAACCGGGCAGCTCCTACGAGCAGTACTTC.

This clonotype was seen repeatedly, ten times or more. The chain carries TRBV4-1 and TRBJ1-1; the D is unclear. The CDR3 runs 15 residues. CDR1 MGHRA and CDR2 YSYEKL come from the germline V gene. The V and J ends lost 1 base and 0 bases respectively, with 9 bases between them. The CDR3 DNA is TGCGCCAGCAGCCAAGGGGAAGCCATGAACACTGAAGCTTTCTTT. It is translated as CASSQGEAMNTEAFF.

The DNA for the CDR3 is TGTGCCAGCAGCCCTCCGCGGAGCGGCAATACCGGGGAGCTGTTTTTT. This translates into CASSPPRSGNTGELFF. J is TRBJ2-2 and V is TRBV7-2; D may be TRBD2 (5 bases). This CDR3 has 16 amino acids. Germline V gene lookup returns CDR1 SGHTA and CDR2 FQGNSA. Between the trimmed V and J ends, which lost 5 bases and 5 bases, there was a span of 18 bases. The complete variable domain, with remaining parts taken from reference TRBV7-2 and TRBJ2-2, reads GAGVSQSPSNKVTEKGKDVELRCDPISGHTALYWYRQSLGQGLEFLIYFQGNSAPDKSGLPSDRFSAERTGGSVSTLTIQRTQQEDSAVYLCASSPPRSGNTGELFFGEGSRLTVL.

About this clonotype: A much larger clonotype is one base distant, so this may be a read error. This chain links TRBV20-1 with TRBJ2-7, with D tentatively TRBD1 (6 bases). CDR1 is DFQATT and CDR2 is SNEGSKA in the germline V gene (reference sequence). CDR3 length: 15 amino acids. The CDR3 region has the DNA TGCAGCCCTCGTAAAGACAGGAACTTTCCCTACGAGCAGCACTTC. Protein: CSPRKDRNFPYEQHF.

V is TRBV20-1 and J is TRBJ2-2; D unclear. This CDR3 region has 14 residues. Trimming shortened V by 6 bases and J by 1 base, and 12 bases separated the two germline ends. The germline CDR1 and CDR2 sequences are DFQATT and SNEGSKA (reference sequence). The CDR3 is CSARSGGNTGELFF. The CDR3 DNA is TGCAGTGCACGCTCGGGTGGGAACACCGGGGAGCTGTTTTTT.

Many counts were recorded for this clonotype. CDR3 bases: TGTGCCTGGAGTCCAGGGGGAGGCACAGATACGCAGTATTTT. Translation: CAWSPGGGTDTQYF. The chain has TRBV30 and TRBJ2-3; 7 bases agree with TRBD1. With V trimmed by 2 bases and J by 1 base, 3 bases remained unmatched. Germline V gene sequence: CDR1 GTSNPN, CDR2 SVGIG (reference sequence). The CDR3 spans 14 residues.

This chain connects TRBV19 to TRBJ1-1, with D perhaps TRBD1 (5 bases). V lost 6 bases, J lost 0 bases, and 11 bases lay in between. In germline, CDR1 is LNHDA, CDR2 SQIVND (reference sequence). This CDR3 comprises 14 residues. The CDR3 DNA reads as TGTGCCAGTAGGCCTGGGGACTTGAACACTGAAGCTTTCTTT. Protein sequence: CASRPGDLNTEAFF.

This clonotype has only a few counts. The chain combines TRBV6-1 with TRBJ2-1; 10 nucleotides align to TRBD2. This CDR3 comprises 14 residues. Germline V gives CDR1 MNHNS, CDR2 SASEGT. The V gene end was trimmed by 8 bases and the J gene end by 7 bases; junction bases not matched to a gene: 8. DNA of the CDR3: TGTGCCAGCCAGCCTAGCGGGAGCCCTAATGAGCAGTTCTTC. It specifies CASQPSGSPNEQFF.

This clonotype was seen more than once but under ten times. This chain connects TRBV27 to TRBJ1-1; D not resolved. This CDR3 is 14 amino acids long. Trimming cost V 0 bases and J 11 bases, with 16 bases left between them. Germline values: CDR1 MNHEY, CDR2 SMNVEV (reference sequence). CDR3 DNA sequence: TGTGCCAGCAGTTTATCGATGGTGGGTTTGGAGGCTTTCTTT. Amino acid sequence: CASSLSMVGLEAFF.

This clonotype was counted between two and nine times. This chain uses TRBV19 with TRBJ1-5; 9 nucleotides align to TRBD1. V shed 5 bases, J shed 7 bases, and the junction held 15 bases outside the gene matches. The CDR3 is made up of 17 amino acids. The germline CDR1 and CDR2 sequences are LNHDA and SQIVND (reference sequence). DNA for the CDR3: TGTGCCAGTAGTCACCCCTGGGGACAGGGTCTTGCACAGCCCCAGCATTTT. As protein: CASSHPWGQGLAQPQHF.

This clonotype was detected ten times or more. Germline is not matched at one junction end, which may reflect a read error. The rearrangement links TRBV28 to TRBJ1-1; 10 positions agree with TRBD1. The CDR3 contains 16 residues. The germline CDR1 and CDR2 sequences are MDHEN and SYDVKM. The CDR3 reads CASSIGTGDLNTGAFF. The CDR3 bases are TGTGCCAGCAGTATCGGGACAGGGGATCTCAACACTGGAGCTTTCTTT.

This rearrangement joins TRBV10-3 to TRBJ2-2; the D is unclear. CDR1 and CDR2 (germline): ENHRY, SYGVKD. This CDR3 is built from 14 residues. V lost 6 bases and J lost 3, with 11 bases in between. CDR3 region: CAIRPLKDTGELFF. The CDR3 nucleotides read TGTGCCATCAGGCCCCTTAAAGACACCGGGGAGCTGTTTTTT.

In this sample, this clonotype turned up many times. This chain joins TRBV11-2 and TRBJ1-1, with 7 bases aligning to TRBD1. Germline lookup yields CDR1 SGHAT and CDR2 FQNNGV. The CDR3 runs 14 residues. J was trimmed by 4 bases and V by 2 bases; bases with no gene match: 4. For the CDR3, the DNA is TGTGCCAGCAGCTTACAGACAGGGAGCACTGAAGCTTTCTTT. This translates into CASSLQTGSTEAFF.